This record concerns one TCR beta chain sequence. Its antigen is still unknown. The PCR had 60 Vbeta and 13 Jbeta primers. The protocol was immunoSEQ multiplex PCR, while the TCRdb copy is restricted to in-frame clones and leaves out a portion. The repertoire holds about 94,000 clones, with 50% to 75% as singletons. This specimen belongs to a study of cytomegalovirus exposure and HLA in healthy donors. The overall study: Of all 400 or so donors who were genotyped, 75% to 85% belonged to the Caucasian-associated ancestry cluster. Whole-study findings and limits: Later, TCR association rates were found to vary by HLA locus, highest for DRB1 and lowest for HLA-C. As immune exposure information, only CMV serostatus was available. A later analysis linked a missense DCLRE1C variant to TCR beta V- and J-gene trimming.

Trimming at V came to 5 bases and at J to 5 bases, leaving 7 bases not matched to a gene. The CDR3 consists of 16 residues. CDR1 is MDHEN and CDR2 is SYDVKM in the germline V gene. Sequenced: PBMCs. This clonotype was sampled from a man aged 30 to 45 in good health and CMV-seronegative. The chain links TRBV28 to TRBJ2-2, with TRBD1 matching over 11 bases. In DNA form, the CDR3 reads TGTGCCAGCAGTGCGCCGGGACAGGGGGGGACCGGGGAGCTGTTTTTT. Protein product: CASSAPGQGGTGELFF.